Below, 20 T cell receptor beta chains from the same sample are listed, as sequenced in a study of cytomegalovirus exposure and HLA in healthy donors. Use of 60 Vbeta and 13 Jbeta primers characterized the PCR. Clones were read by immunoSEQ multiplex PCR, and TCRdb kept only the in-frame ones, dropping some. Here the sample spans around 100,000 clones, around 78% being singletons. Source material: PBMCs. All receptors derive from a male donor in good health and CMV-seropositive.

The chain recombines TRBV28 with TRBJ1-2; 7 bases agree with TRBD1. There are 12 residues in the CDR3. Trimming removed 5 bases from V and 6 bases from J; junction bases left unmatched: 3. Per the germline V gene, CDR1 is MDHEN and CDR2 is SYDVKM. CDR3 sequence: CASSIRGDGYTF. In DNA form, the CDR3 reads TGTGCCAGCAGTATCAGGGGGGATGGCTACACCTTC.

The V call is TRBV28, the J call TRBJ2-7; D gene uncertain. The ends were cut back, 5 bases at V and 0 bases at J, with 14 bases in the middle. This CDR3 has 15 residues. Germline CDR1 is MDHEN and CDR2 is SYDVKM. This CDR3 reads CASSPSDLPSYEQYF. The CDR3 region has the DNA TGTGCCAGCAGTCCGAGCGATCTTCCCTCCTACGAGCAGTACTTC.

This chain uses TRBV29-1 with TRBJ2-7, with TRBD1 matching over 7 bases. The germline V gene encodes CDR1 SQVTM and CDR2 ANQGSEA. The CDR3 runs to 12 residues. Trimming removed 7 bases from V and 1 base from J; junction bases left unmatched: 4. Written as DNA, the CDR3 is TGCAGCGCCGGGGACAGTTCCTACGAGCAGTACTTC. As protein: CSAGDSSYEQYF.

The chain uses TRBV4-2 and TRBJ1-5; possible D gene TRBD1, 6 bases. Trimming removed 2 bases at V and 3 bases at J, with 11 bases between. Germline V gene sequence: CDR1 LGHNA, CDR2 YNFKEQ. The CDR3 contains 15 residues. Written as DNA, the CDR3 is TGTGCCAGCAGCCAACCCGGGACAAACAATCAGCCCCAGCATTTT. Its translation is CASSQPGTNNQPQHF.

The chain joins TRBV7-2 to TRBJ2-5; D remains unclear. There are 13 residues in the CDR3. The V end was cut by 5 bases, the J end by 5 bases, with 12 bases between. Germline V gene sequence: CDR1 SGHTA, CDR2 FQGNSA. DNA of the CDR3: TGTGCCAGCAGCCTTAGAACTATCGAGACCCAGTACTTC. This encodes CASSLRTIETQYF. Drawing the rest from reference TRBV7-2 and TRBJ2-5, the complete variable domain is GAGVSQSPSNKVTEKGKDVELRCDPISGHTALYWYRQSLGQGLEFLIYFQGNSAPDKSGLPSDRFSAERTGGSVSTLTIQRTQQEDSAVYLCASSLRTIETQYFGPGTRLLVL.

The chain joins TRBV30 to TRBJ2-7; TRBD1 aligns across 8 bases. This CDR3 contains 15 residues. CDR1 and CDR2 (germline): GTSNPN, SVGIG (reference sequence). V was clipped by 3 bases and J by 3 bases; unmatched bases: 10. The CDR3 protein is CAWRPRQGTYYEQYF. CDR3 nucleotides: TGTGCCTGGAGGCCCCGACAGGGGACCTACTACGAGCAGTACTTC.

This sequence joins TRBV29-1 and TRBJ2-1; TRBD1 matches 11 bases. J gave up 15 bases and V 6 bases, and 10 bases lay outside the gene matches. The CDR3 totals 12 residues. The V gene's germline CDR1 is SQVTM and CDR2 ANQGSEA. DNA for the CDR3: TGCAGCGTGGACAGGGGGCGTTTAGGTTGGTTCTTC. The encoded protein is CSVDRGRLGWFF.

This clone was counted between two and nine times. The chain links TRBV4-1 to TRBJ1-3; the D is unclear. Trimming pared 0 bases from V and 9 bases from J, leaving 15 bases between. The germline gives CDR1 MGHRA, CDR2 YSYEKL. The CDR3 loop spans 15 amino acids. CDR3 DNA: TGCGCCAGCAGCCAAGATCGAGAAACGAGGAGCACCATATATTTT. Translation gives CASSQDRETRSTIYF.

V gene TRBV5-1 combines with J gene TRBJ2-5, with D possibly being TRBD2 (7 bases). There are 18 residues in the CDR3. Looked up from germline, CDR1 is SGHRS and CDR2 is YFSETQ. The V end lost 0 bases, the J end lost 5 bases, and 23 bases lay between the germline ends. CDR3 DNA sequence: TGCGCCAGCAGCTTGGACCATGTGACGGGGGGCGCGTCGGAGACCCAGTACTTC. Translated: CASSLDHVTGGASETQYF.

The chain recombines TRBV25-1 with TRBJ2-1; 7 bases line up with TRBD2. This CDR3 comprises 15 residues. V lost 0 bases to trimming and J lost 3 bases; unmatched junction nucleotides: 2. Germline assignment: CDR1 MGHDK and CDR2 SYGVNS. Written as DNA, the CDR3 is TGTGCCAGCAGTGAATACCTAGCGGTCTACAATGAGCAGTTCTTC. Its protein product is CASSEYLAVYNEQFF. Based on the CDR3 plus reference TRBV25-1 and TRBJ2-1, the full variable domain is EADIYQTPRYLVIGTGKKITLECSQTMGHDKMYWYQQDPGMELHLIHYSYGVNSTEKGDLSSESTVSRIRTEHFPLTLESARPSHTSQYLCASSEYLAVYNEQFFGPGTRLTVL.

This clone was detected only a few times. The chain links TRBV6-5 to TRBJ1-4; the D gene is possibly TRBD1 (5 bases). V lost 4 bases, J lost 5 bases, and 11 bases lay in between. This CDR3 region has 14 residues. Germline lookup yields CDR1 MNHEY and CDR2 SVGAGI. The CDR3 is CASSFTRGNEKLFF. Here the CDR3 DNA reads TGTGCCAGCAGTTTCACACGGGGGAATGAAAAACTGTTTTTT.

The chain is built from TRBV19 and TRBJ1-2; a weak D match, TRBD1 (5 bases). There are 13 residues in the CDR3. The germline gives CDR1 LNHDA, CDR2 SQIVND (reference sequence). Trimming pared 3 bases from V and 6 bases from J, leaving 11 bases between. CDR3 loop: CASSIGRVNGYTF. CDR3 bases: TGTGCCAGTAGTATTGGCAGGGTGAATGGCTACACCTTC.

This clone has a single count. The chain is built from TRBV5-1 and TRBJ2-2; D may be TRBD1 (7 bases). The V end lost 4 bases, the J end lost 4 bases, and 20 bases lay between the germline ends. The germline V gene has CDR1 SGHRS and CDR2 YFSETQ. The CDR3 has 17 residues. CDR3 DNA: TGCGCCAGCAGCAGGTCAGGGGGGTCCAGGGGCACCGGGGAGCTGTTTTTT. This encodes CASSRSGGSRGTGELFF.

This sequence joins TRBV6-4 and TRBJ2-3, with TRBD2 identical over 14 bases. Unmatched junction bases numbered 2, after V lost 5 bases and J lost 1 base. This CDR3 is built from 16 residues. Germline CDR1 and CDR2: MRHNA and SNTAGT. The chain's CDR3 is CASSLGLAGGTDTQYF. CDR3 in DNA: TGTGCCAGCAGTTTGGGACTAGCGGGGGGCACAGATACGCAGTATTTT.

The chain carries TRBV5-1 and TRBJ2-5; 10 nucleotides match TRBD1. The ends lost 4 bases at V and 6 bases at J; junction bases unmatched: 6. The CDR3 has 14 amino acids. CDR1 and CDR2 (germline): SGHRS, YFSETQ. CDR3 nucleotides: TGCGCCAGCAGCGGGACAGGGGTTGGAAAGACCCAGTACTTC. Its protein product is CASSGTGVGKTQYF.

The chain has TRBV5-1 and TRBJ2-7, with 13 bases aligning to TRBD2. The CDR3 consists of 17 residues. Germline CDR1 reads SGHRS; CDR2 reads YFSETQ. Trimming removed 4 bases from V and 3 bases from J; junction bases left unmatched: 10. The CDR3 reads CASSLTRLAGGFYEQYF. The CDR3 bases are TGCGCCAGCAGCCTCACCAGACTAGCGGGAGGTTTCTACGAGCAGTACTTC.

The V and J genes are TRBV21-1 and TRBJ2-7; TRBD1, the table's D call, was not compared with the DNA. TRBV21-1 is an annotated pseudogene. This CDR3 is built from 14 residues. CDR3 nucleotides: TGTGCCAGCAGCAACAGGGATCCTCCCTACGAGCAGTACTTC. Translated: CASSNRDPPYEQYF.

The chain uses TRBV27 and TRBJ2-7, with 13 bases lining up with TRBD2. Trimming cost V 5 bases and J 0 bases; bases outside gene matches: 13. This CDR3 is built from 19 residues. Germline CDR1 is MNHEY and CDR2 is SMNVEV (reference sequence). This chain's CDR3 is CASSAGGLAGLRSSYEQYF. Written as DNA, the CDR3 is TGTGCCAGCAGTGCGGGGGGACTAGCGGGACTCAGGAGCTCCTACGAGCAGTACTTC.

The chain carries TRBV27 and TRBJ2-1, with 13 bases fitting TRBD2. V lost 4 bases and J lost 1; bases outside the gene matches: 4. This CDR3 comprises 17 residues. Germline values: CDR1 MNHEY, CDR2 SMNVEV (reference sequence). CDR3 sequence: CASSWGLAGNSYNEQFF. The CDR3 DNA follows: TGTGCCAGCAGTTGGGGACTAGCGGGAAATTCCTACAATGAGCAGTTCTTC.

Only one count was recorded for this clone. The rearrangement uses TRBV19 and TRBJ2-1; 10 nucleotides align to TRBD2. The CDR3 totals 15 residues. V lost 8 bases to trimming and J lost 7 bases; unmatched junction nucleotides: 11. The V gene's germline CDR1 is LNHDA and CDR2 SQIVND (reference sequence). The CDR3 DNA follows: TGTGCCAGTGCCTTAGCGGGAGGCCCTCAAAATGAGCAGTTCTTC. The encoded protein is CASALAGGPQNEQFF.